The rows below give T cell receptor beta chains drawn from one sample of a study of shared clonotypes between healthy human individuals. TCRdb's table, derived via immunoSEQ multiplex PCR, lists solely in-frame clones and lacks some. Counted here are under 650,000 clones, roughly 95% occurring once; the ten biggest clones make up 0.05% to 0.07%. The specimen sequenced was naive CD4+ T cells sorted from blood. These receptors all stem from a woman aged 30 to 39 in good health. Each CDR3 is given with its conserved first and last residue. D genes are given only for firm matches.

v_call	d_call	j_call	cdr3_nt	cdr3_aa
TRBV27	-	TRBJ1-4	TGTGCCAGCAGGAGCTTGGGCGCGGGTAATGAAAAACTGTTTTTT	CASRSLGAGNEKLFF
TRBV20-1	-	TRBJ1-6	TGCAGTGCTAGACGGTACCGGACCTTT	CSARRYRTF
TRBV6-6	-	TRBJ2-5	TGTGCCAGCAGAGCAGGAGGGGGGCAAGAGACCCAGTACTTC	CASRAGGGQETQYF
TRBV2	-	TRBJ2-7	TGTGCCAGCAGTGAAGACGAGGGTCGGGAGTCCTACGAGCAGTACTTC	CASSEDEGRESYEQYF
TRBV19	TRBD1	TRBJ1-2	TGTGCCAGTAGCCCAACAGGGGCCTATGGCTACACCTTC	CASSPTGAYGYTF
TRBV4-1	-	TRBJ1-3	TGCGCCAGCAGCCACACCACACCGATTTCTGGAAACACCATATATTTT	CASSHTTPISGNTIYF
TRBV18	TRBD1	TRBJ1-3	TGTGCCAGCTCACCCGGACAGGGGGGAAACACCATATATTTT	CASSPGQGGNTIYF
TRBV27	-	TRBJ2-7	TGTGCCAGCGCCTCCCAGGAAAGGGGGGGCTACGAGCAGTACTTC	CASASQERGGYEQYF
TRBV6-1	-	TRBJ1-5	TGTGCCAGCAGACATGACCGGGATCAGCCCCAGCATTTT	CASRHDRDQPQHF
TRBV7-9	-	TRBJ1-4	TGTGCCAGCAGCCCAAGCTTAAATGAAAAACTGTTTTTT	CASSPSLNEKLFF
TRBV18	-	TRBJ1-3	TGTGCCAGCGCCAGGGGTAGTGGAAACACCATATATTTT	CASARGSGNTIYF
TRBV18	TRBD1	TRBJ1-2	TGTGCCAGCTCATCACAGGGGGCGCAAGACTATGGCTACACCTTC	CASSSQGAQDYGYTF
TRBV5-4	TRBD1	TRBJ1-4	TGTGCCAGCAGCTTGGGGGGACAGGGGAGTGAAAAACTGTTTTTT	CASSLGGQGSEKLFF
TRBV5-1	TRBD1	TRBJ1-2	TGCGCCAGCAGCTTCACCCCTGGCCGGGACAGCTATGGCTACACCTTC	CASSFTPGRDSYGYTF
TRBV12-5	-	TRBJ1-2	TGTGCTAGTGGTCGGTGGGGTCTAGAAGGCTACACCTTC	CASGRWGLEGYTF
TRBV5-1	-	TRBJ2-7	TGCGCCAGCAGCTTGGCCCCAGGGGACTACGAGCAGTACTTC	CASSLAPGDYEQYF
TRBV19	TRBD2	TRBJ2-7	TGTGCCAGTAGCGTTGCTAGCGGGATTGGGGGCGAGCAGTACTTC	CASSVASGIGGEQYF
TRBV19	-	TRBJ1-4	TGTGCCAGTAGTATTACTTTAAGTGAAAAACTGTTTTTT	CASSITLSEKLFF
TRBV4-1	-	TRBJ1-1	TGCGCCAGCAGCCACCCCTTCGGAGGGATGAACACTGAAGCTTTCTTT	CASSHPFGGMNTEAFF